This TCR beta chain was observed in a study of T cell changes during pregnancy in multiple sclerosis (dated by TCRdb to about 2019). About the investigation overall: The study looked at changes in the T cell repertoire across pregnancy in women with multiple sclerosis.

As for this clone: It lacks a known antigen. No base quality information exists; no much larger clone differs at one position.

Library preparation used the immunoSEQ multiplex PCR assay. In TCRdb, the immuneACCESS table is reduced to in-frame sequences with V and J assigned. These tables do not hold every clone; where another copy was compared, an unresolved V gene accounts for under half, and the others remain unexplained. The sample has about 55,000 clones on record, under 95% of them singletons. Around 3.5% of the sample is in the top ten clones. The V and J ends are trimmed by 5 bases and 4 bases, leaving 17 bases between them. The germline V gene specifies SNHLY as CDR1 and FYNNEI as CDR2. The CDR3 spans 15 residues, from the cysteine through the phenylalanine. The entry retains the CDR3 DNA only, 45 bases that are in frame from base 1.

The chain is assembled from TRBV2 and TRBJ1-2; tentative D gene TRBD1, with 5 bases matching. The clonotype comes from a female donor with multiple sclerosis, enrolled in a pregnancy study. Sequences were derived from CD8+ T cells from peripheral blood mononuclear cells, sampled in the third trimester of pregnancy. For the CDR3, the sequence is CASSLTETATYGYTF. The sequence in DNA is TGTGCCAGCAGTCTCACGGAGACAGCGACCTATGGCTACACCTTC.